This T cell receptor (beta chain) was documented in a study of cytomegalovirus exposure and HLA in healthy donors. The wider study: Earlier results showed roughly 120 million unique TCR beta sequences derived from some 190 million T cells. Whole-study findings and limits: Of the V segments, some could not be distinguished, including TRBV6-2 and TRBV6-3, and were excluded.

The germline V gene has CDR1 ENHRY and CDR2 SYGVKD. The CDR3 length is 15 residues. In the case of this clone: The antigen is undetermined. The junction and the germline gene differ at one end; a read error may be behind it.

PCR used 60 Vbeta primers and 13 Jbeta primers. Here immunoSEQ multiplex PCR was the method, and the copy in TCRdb shows in-frame clones only, minus some. This sample carries about 120,000 clones, roughly four fifths of them seen once, and the ten largest clones take about 1.8%. The clonotype originates from a man between 35 and 55 years old in good health and CMV-seronegative. The sample taken for sequencing was PBMCs. V gene TRBV10-3 combines with J gene TRBJ1-6; D gene unclear. The DNA of the CDR3 is TGTGCCGTCAGTGAGTTCGATCCCCCGCAGTCACCCCTCCACTTT. Its protein is CAVSEFDPPQSPLHF.